What follows are 26 T cell receptor beta chains derived from one specimen sequenced in a study of T cell responses to AZD1222 COVID-19 vaccine. Method: immunoSEQ multiplex PCR; TCRdb's copy keeps in-frame clones and lacks some. Here the sample spans about 110,000 clones, under 90% being singletons. Sequencing was performed on peripheral blood, taken on day 0 of AZD1222 vaccination. These receptors were obtained from an adult in good health.

This chain uses TRBV4-2 with TRBJ2-1; TRBD1 is a possible D gene (6 bases). The germline CDR1 and CDR2 sequences are LGHNA and YNFKEQ. The V and J ends lost 1 base and 7 bases respectively, with 17 bases between them. CDR3 length equals 16 residues. Written as DNA, the CDR3 is TGTGCCAGCAGCCAAGGCAACCCTGCAGGGGAGAATGAGCAGTTCTTC. Translating it yields CASSQGNPAGENEQFF.

This clone appeared once. The J gene is TRBJ2-1, the V gene TRBV4-1; TRBD1 agrees at 7 bases. Germline lookup yields CDR1 MGHRA and CDR2 YSYEKL. J was trimmed by 9 bases and V by 4 bases; bases with no gene match: 12. The CDR3 is made up of 15 amino acids. CDR3 DNA sequence: TGCGCCAGCAGCCCTGGCGGCCGACAGGGTCTTGAGCAGTTCTTC. Its protein is CASSPGGRQGLEQFF.

There are a few counts of this clone. The chain carries TRBV5-6 and TRBJ2-3; D unresolved. This CDR3 has 14 residues. The germline V and J ends were trimmed by 3 bases and 3 bases, with 11 bases remaining between them. Germline CDR1 is SGHDT and CDR2 is YYEEEE. CDR3 region: CASSWTSTTDTQYF. In DNA, the CDR3 is TGTGCCAGCAGCTGGACCTCCACTACAGATACGCAGTATTTT.

This clone was seen once. V usage is TRBV28 and J usage is TRBJ1-1; possible D gene TRBD1, 6 bases. V dropped 5 bases and J dropped 4 bases, with 14 bases sitting between them. The CDR3 is 14 residues long. Germline values: CDR1 MDHEN, CDR2 SYDVKM. Written as DNA, the CDR3 is TGTGCCAGCAGTGTGTACAGGGCCGGCACTGAAGCTTTCTTT. It translates to CASSVYRAGTEAFF. Based on the CDR3 plus reference TRBV28 and TRBJ1-1, the full variable domain is DVKVTQSSRYLVKRTGEKVFLECVQDMDHENMFWYRQDPGLGLRLIYFSYDVKMKEKGDIPEGYSVSREKKERFSLILESASTNQTSMYLCASSVYRAGTEAFFGQGTRLTVV.

The chain joins TRBV4-2 to TRBJ1-2; the match to TRBD1 covers 7 bases. The CDR3 loop spans 15 amino acids. The J segment lost 5 bases and the V segment lost 0 bases, leaving 6 bases of the junction unmatched. Germline V gene sequence: CDR1 LGHNA, CDR2 YNFKEQ. CDR3 nucleotides: TGTGCCAGCAGCCAAGATTTGACAGGGATATATGGCTACACCTTC. It specifies CASSQDLTGIYGYTF.

The rearrangement uses TRBV3-1 (or the pseudogene TRBV3-2) and TRBJ1-2, with D maybe TRBD1 (5 bases). This CDR3 is 14 amino acids long. The germline gives CDR1 LGHDT, CDR2 YNNKEL (reference sequence). V was cut by 4 bases and J by 4 bases, with 13 bases left in between. As DNA, the CDR3 is TGTGCCAGCAGCCGGGCGAAGGGGCTCTATGGCTACACCTTC. This codes for CASSRAKGLYGYTF.

The J gene is TRBJ2-7, the V gene TRBV19; D is uncertain. This CDR3 has 13 residues. The germline gives CDR1 LNHDA, CDR2 SQIVND (reference sequence). The V end was cut by 1 base, the J end by 2 bases, with 6 bases between. DNA for the CDR3: TGTGCCAGTAGTATAGGCGAACCCTACGAGCAGTACTTC. Translating gives CASSIGEPYEQYF.

The CDR3 region has the DNA TGCGCCAGCAGCCAAGATCTGGCGGGAGCTTACAATGAGCAGTTCTTC. It yields the protein CASSQDLAGAYNEQFF. This chain links TRBV4-1 with TRBJ2-1, with 7 bases that match TRBD2. Unmatched junction bases numbered 6, after V lost 0 bases and J lost 4 bases. In germline, CDR1 is MGHRA, CDR2 YSYEKL. There are 16 residues in the CDR3.

The chain recombines TRBV5-4 with TRBJ2-5; TRBD1 aligns across 9 bases. This CDR3 region has 14 residues. The V gene's germline CDR1 is SGHNT and CDR2 YYREEE (reference sequence). The ends lost 6 bases at V and 5 bases at J; junction bases unmatched: 8. CDR3 sequence: CASTLQGAGETQYF. Here the CDR3 DNA reads TGTGCCAGCACCCTACAGGGGGCTGGGGAGACCCAGTACTTC.

The chain joins TRBV3-1 (or the pseudogene TRBV3-2) to TRBJ1-5; D remains unclear. Trimming shortened V by 0 bases and J by 3 bases, and 9 bases separated the two germline ends. The CDR3 is 15 amino acids. Germline values: CDR1 LGHDT, CDR2 YNNKEL (reference sequence). The CDR3: CASSQDGAANQPQHF. The CDR3 DNA reads TGTGCCAGCAGCCAAGATGGTGCAGCCAATCAGCCCCAGCATTTT.

The gene calls are TRBV19 and TRBJ2-5, with TRBD2 matching 8 bases. The CDR3 consists of 17 residues. Germline V gene data show CDR1 as LNHDA and CDR2 as SQIVND (reference sequence). V shed 0 bases, J shed 4 bases, and the junction held 10 bases outside the gene matches. CDR3 sequence reads: CASSIDLGLGLRETQYF. Written as DNA, the CDR3 is TGTGCCAGTAGTATAGATTTGGGACTAGGGCTGAGAGAGACCCAGTACTTC. Using reference TRBV19 and TRBJ2-5 for the parts outside the CDR3, the full variable domain is DGGITQSPKYLFRKEGQNVTLSCEQNLNHDAMYWYRQDPGQGLRLIYYSQIVNDFQKGDIAEGYSVSREKKESFPLTVTSAQKNPTAFYLCASSIDLGLGLRETQYFGPGTRLLVL.

Judged by abundance, this clone is medium-sized. The rearrangement joins TRBV9 to TRBJ1-4; 8 bases are shared with TRBD1. Germline CDR1 is SGDLS and CDR2 is YYNGEE. Losses at the gene ends were 0 bases for V and 7 bases for J; bases not matched to a gene: 2. The CDR3 is 14 amino acids. CDR3 region: CASSVATGGEKLFF. Here the CDR3 DNA reads TGTGCCAGCAGCGTAGCTACAGGGGGTGAAAAACTGTTTTTT.

The rearrangement links TRBV18 to TRBJ2-1; possible D gene TRBD2, 5 bases. The CDR3 spans 15 residues. Germline V lookup: CDR1 KGHSH, CDR2 LQKENI. V was cut by 1 base and J by 1 base, with 8 bases left in between. CDR3 DNA: TGTGCCAGCTCACCACTAGCGCAATCCTACAATGAGCAGTTCTTC. Translation: CASSPLAQSYNEQFF. The variable domain in full, completed from reference TRBV18 and TRBJ2-1, reads NAGVMQNPRHLVRRRGQEARLRCSPMKGHSHVYWYRQLPEEGLKFMVYLQKENIIDESGMPKERFSAEFPKEGPSILRIQQVVRGDSAAYFCASSPLAQSYNEQFFGPGTRLTVL.

The CDR3 DNA reads as TGTGCCAGCTGTGGGGGGGCGCGCTACGAGCAGTACTTC. It translates to CASCGGARYEQYF. V and J are TRBV28 and TRBJ2-7; the D gene is possibly TRBD2 (7 bases). The germline gives CDR1 MDHEN, CDR2 SYDVKM. Deletions cut 8 bases from V and 3 bases from J, with 14 bases between. The CDR3 is made up of 13 amino acids.

Written as DNA, the CDR3 is TGCGCCAGCAGCTTGAGTGCAACTAATGAAAAACTGTTTTTT. Translating it yields CASSLSATNEKLFF. The rearrangement links TRBV5-1 to TRBJ1-4; D unclear. V was cut by 1 base and J by 0 bases, with 4 bases left in between. CDR3 size: 14 residues. Per germline, CDR1 SGHRS and CDR2 YFSETQ.

V gene TRBV21-1 combines with J gene TRBJ2-1; no DNA check was done on the table's D call, TRBD2. TRBV21-1 is classified as a pseudogene. CDR3 size: 13 residues. CDR3 nucleotides: TGTGCCAGCAGGCAGACTACCCTGGTAGAGCAGTTCTTC. Translating it yields CASRQTTLVEQFF.

The J gene is TRBJ2-1, the V gene TRBV11-1, with D perhaps TRBD1 (6 bases). The germline V gene has CDR1 SGHAT and CDR2 FQDESV (reference sequence). Trimming took 1 base from V and 5 from J, leaving 9 bases between them. The CDR3 spans 14 residues. CDR3 amino acids: CASSLVAGDNEQFF. The CDR3, as DNA: TGTGCCAGCAGCTTAGTTGCAGGGGACAATGAGCAGTTCTTC.

V and J are TRBV7-9 and TRBJ2-4, with D perhaps matching TRBD1 (6 bases). Trimming shortened V by 2 bases and J by 6 bases, and 17 bases separated the two germline ends. The CDR3 has 16 amino acids. Germline V gene lookup returns CDR1 SEHNR and CDR2 FQNEAQ (reference sequence). The CDR3 sequence: CASSLRLAQGRNIQYF. The CDR3 DNA reads as TGTGCCAGCAGCTTAAGGTTGGCTCAGGGGAGAAACATTCAGTACTTC.

This clone has only one observation. The chain employs TRBV27 and TRBJ2-1; 8 positions agree with TRBD2. The CDR3 sequence is 15 residues long. Per the germline V gene, CDR1 is MNHEY and CDR2 is SMNVEV (reference sequence). The V segment lost 1 base and the J segment 10 bases; nucleotides outside the gene matches: 9. The CDR3 here is CASSLYTGGPLEQFF. For the CDR3, the DNA is TGTGCCAGCAGTTTATATACGGGAGGGCCGTTAGAGCAGTTCTTC.

The gene calls are TRBV28 and TRBJ1-5; TRBD1 matches at 9 bases. This CDR3 is 14 amino acids long. Germline assignment: CDR1 MDHEN and CDR2 SYDVKM. Germline trimming cut 8 bases from V and 7 bases from J; bases unmatched to any gene: 9. CDR3 residues: CASQRGQGTQPQHF. The DNA of the CDR3 is TGTGCCAGCCAGAGGGGACAGGGAACCCAGCCCCAGCATTTT.

V gene TRBV5-4 combines with J gene TRBJ1-2; 7 nucleotides match TRBD1. This CDR3 spans 13 amino acids. Looked up from germline, CDR1 is SGHNT and CDR2 is YYREEE (reference sequence). The V segment lost 4 bases and the J segment 5 bases; nucleotides outside the gene matches: 5. The CDR3 sequence is CASSEGQTYGYTF. The CDR3 DNA reads TGTGCCAGCAGCGAGGGACAGACTTATGGCTACACCTTC.

The CDR3 region is CASSPSGDNYGYTF. DNA of the CDR3: TGTGCCAGCTCCCCCTCAGGGGATAACTATGGCTACACCTTC. The chain uses TRBV18 and TRBJ1-2; weak D call: TRBD1 (6 bases). Germline V gene sequence: CDR1 KGHSH, CDR2 LQKENI. CDR3 length: 14 residues. Trimming pared 6 bases from V and 1 base from J, leaving 12 bases between.

This clone is a singleton in its sample. The chain employs TRBV4-1 and TRBJ1-2, with D possibly TRBD1 on 5 matching bases. Germline lookup yields CDR1 MGHRA and CDR2 YSYEKL. The CDR3 length is 14 residues. Trimming shortened V by 2 bases and J by 4 bases, and 11 bases separated the two germline ends. CDR3 coding DNA: TGCGCCAGCAGCCAAAAGGACACCCCCTATGGCTACACCTTC. This translates into CASSQKDTPYGYTF.

The V and J genes are TRBV9 and TRBJ2-2; 8 bases match TRBD1. Germline V gives CDR1 SGDLS, CDR2 YYNGEE. There are 16 residues in the CDR3. With 4 bases clipped from V and 1 base from J, the junction kept 6 bases outside the gene matches. The CDR3 sequence: CASSLTGAQNTGELFF. As DNA, the CDR3 is TGTGCCAGCAGCTTGACAGGGGCACAGAACACCGGGGAGCTGTTTTTT. The variable domain in full, completed from reference TRBV9 and TRBJ2-2, reads DSGVTQTPKHLITATGQRVTLRCSPRSGDLSVYWYQQSLDQGLQFLIQYYNGEERAKGNILERFSAQQFPDLHSELNLSSLELGDSALYFCASSLTGAQNTGELFFGEGSRLTVL.

The J gene is TRBJ1-5, the V gene TRBV28; D might be TRBD1 (6 bases). Deletions cut 5 bases from V and 3 bases from J, with 17 bases between. CDR1 is MDHEN and CDR2 is SYDVKM in the germline V gene. The CDR3 runs to 16 residues. The CDR3 loop reads CASSTPTGMDNQPQHF. CDR3 DNA sequence: TGTGCCAGCAGTACCCCGACAGGCATGGACAATCAGCCCCAGCATTTT.

V gene TRBV19 combines with J gene TRBJ2-5; D not certain. With 5 bases removed from V and 2 bases from J, the gap between germline ends came to 12 bases. The CDR3 sequence is 14 residues long. Per germline, CDR1 LNHDA and CDR2 SQIVND (reference sequence). The CDR3 bases are TGTGCCAGTAGTCATGGACGGTTACAAGAGACCCAGTACTTC. This gives the protein CASSHGRLQETQYF.